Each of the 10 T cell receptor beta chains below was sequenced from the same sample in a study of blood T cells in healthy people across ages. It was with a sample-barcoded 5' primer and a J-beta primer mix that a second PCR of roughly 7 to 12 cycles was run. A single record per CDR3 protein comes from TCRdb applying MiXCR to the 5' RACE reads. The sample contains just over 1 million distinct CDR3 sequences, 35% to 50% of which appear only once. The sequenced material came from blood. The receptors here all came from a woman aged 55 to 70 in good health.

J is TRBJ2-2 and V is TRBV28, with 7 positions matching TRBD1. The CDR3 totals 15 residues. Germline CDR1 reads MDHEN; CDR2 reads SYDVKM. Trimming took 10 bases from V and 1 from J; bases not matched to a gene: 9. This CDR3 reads CATESDRLNTGELFF. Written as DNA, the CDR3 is TGTGCCACCGAGTCGGACAGGTTGAACACCGGGGAGCTGTTTTTT.

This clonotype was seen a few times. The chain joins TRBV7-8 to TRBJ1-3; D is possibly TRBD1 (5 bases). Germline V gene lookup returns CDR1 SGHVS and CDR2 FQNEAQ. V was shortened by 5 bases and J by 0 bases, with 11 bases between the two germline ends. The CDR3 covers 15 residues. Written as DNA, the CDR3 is TGTGCCAGCAGCCCCGACAGAGCCTCTGGAAACACCATATATTTT. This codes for CASSPDRASGNTIYF.

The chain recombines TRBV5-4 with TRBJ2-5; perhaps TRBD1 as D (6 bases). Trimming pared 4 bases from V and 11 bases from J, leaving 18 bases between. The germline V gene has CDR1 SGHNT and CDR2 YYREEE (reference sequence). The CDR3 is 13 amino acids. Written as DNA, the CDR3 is TGTGCCAGCAGCGGGACATCTTGGGGTGAGCAGTACTTC. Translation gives CASSGTSWGEQYF.

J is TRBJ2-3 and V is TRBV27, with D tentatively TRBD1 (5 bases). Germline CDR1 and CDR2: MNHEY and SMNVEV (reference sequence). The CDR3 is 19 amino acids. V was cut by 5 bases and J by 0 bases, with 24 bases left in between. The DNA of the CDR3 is TGTGCCAGCAGTCCACACGCCCTGACAGAGACAACTAGCACAGATACGCAGTATTTT. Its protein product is CASSPHALTETTSTDTQYF.

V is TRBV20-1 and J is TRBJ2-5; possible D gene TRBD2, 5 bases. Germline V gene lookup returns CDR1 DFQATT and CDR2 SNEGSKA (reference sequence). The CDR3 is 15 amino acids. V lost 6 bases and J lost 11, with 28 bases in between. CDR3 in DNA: TGCAGTGCGCCTGAGCGGTGGGAACGTCCCAATGAGCAGTACTTC. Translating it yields CSAPERWERPNEQYF.

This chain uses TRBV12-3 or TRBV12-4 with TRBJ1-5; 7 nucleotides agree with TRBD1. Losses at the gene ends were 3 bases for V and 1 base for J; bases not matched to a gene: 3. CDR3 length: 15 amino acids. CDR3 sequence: CASSFSTGSNQPQHF. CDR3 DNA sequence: TGTGCCAGCAGTTTCTCGACAGGGAGCAATCAGCCCCAGCATTTT.

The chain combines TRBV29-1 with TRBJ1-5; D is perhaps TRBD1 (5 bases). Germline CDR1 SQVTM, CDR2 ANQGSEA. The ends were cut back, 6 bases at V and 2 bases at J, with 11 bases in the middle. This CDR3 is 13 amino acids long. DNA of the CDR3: TGCAGCGTGGTAGCGGGGGGCAATCAGCCCCAGCATTTT. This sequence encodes CSVVAGGNQPQHF.

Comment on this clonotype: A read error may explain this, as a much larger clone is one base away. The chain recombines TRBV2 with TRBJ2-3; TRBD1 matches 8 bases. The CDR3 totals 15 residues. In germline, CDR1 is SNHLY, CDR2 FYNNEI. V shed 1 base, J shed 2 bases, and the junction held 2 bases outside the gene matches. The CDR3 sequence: CASSEGQGATDTQYF. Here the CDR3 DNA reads TGTGCCAGCAGTGAAGGGCAGGGGGCCACAGATACGCAGTATTTT.

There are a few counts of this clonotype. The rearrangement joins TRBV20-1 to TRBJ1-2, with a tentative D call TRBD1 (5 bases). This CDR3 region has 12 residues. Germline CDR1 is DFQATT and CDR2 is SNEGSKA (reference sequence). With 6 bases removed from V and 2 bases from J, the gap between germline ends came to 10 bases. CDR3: CSAPDTNYGYTF. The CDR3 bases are TGCAGTGCCCCGGACACAAACTATGGCTACACCTTC.

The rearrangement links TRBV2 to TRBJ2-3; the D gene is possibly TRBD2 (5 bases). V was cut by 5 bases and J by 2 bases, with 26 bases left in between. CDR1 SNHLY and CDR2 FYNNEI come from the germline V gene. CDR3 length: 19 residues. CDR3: CASSPQLACDHGNTDTQYF. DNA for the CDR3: TGTGCCAGCAGTCCACAGCTAGCCTGTGACCACGGAAACACAGATACGCAGTATTTT.